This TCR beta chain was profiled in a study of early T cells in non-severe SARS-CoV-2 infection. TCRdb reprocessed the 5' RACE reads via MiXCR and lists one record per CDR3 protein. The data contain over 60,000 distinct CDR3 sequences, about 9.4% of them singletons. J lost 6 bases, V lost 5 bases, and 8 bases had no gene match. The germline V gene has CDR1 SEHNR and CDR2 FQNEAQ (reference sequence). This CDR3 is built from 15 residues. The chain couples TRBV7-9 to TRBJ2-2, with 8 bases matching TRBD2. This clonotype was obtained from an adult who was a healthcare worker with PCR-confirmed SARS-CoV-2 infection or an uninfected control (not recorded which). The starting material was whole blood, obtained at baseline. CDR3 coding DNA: TGTGCCAGCAGCCCATCCCTGACTAGCGCCGGGGAGCTGTTTTTT. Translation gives CASSPSLTSAGELFF.